Listed below are T cell receptor beta chains from one sample, sequenced in a study of PD-1 blockade in classical Hodgkin lymphoma. The repertoire was sequenced with immunoSEQ multiplex PCR; TCRdb's copy has only in-frame clones and lacks some. Of 25,000 to 30,000 clones listed, around 79% are singletons. The input for sequencing was CD4+ T cells from blood, taken before the fourth cycle of nivolumab. These TCRs come from a human donor with classical Hodgkin lymphoma. The CDR3 runs from the conserved cysteine through the conserved F or W. Fields, in order: CDR3 length, V gene, J gene, clone size, D gene, CDR3 DNA, CDR3 protein. D genes are given only for firm matches. Not all rows give a size; the values are once, few, many and, for expanded clones, a class.

15	TRBV7-9	TRBJ2-3	-	-	TGTGCCAGCAAGGACGGGCAGCAGAGCACAGATACGCAGTATTTT	CASKDGQQSTDTQYF
15	TRBV6-6	TRBJ2-5	-	TRBD2	TGTGCCAGCAGATACAGACTAGCGGGAGTAGAGACCCAGTACTTC	CASRYRLAGVETQYF
16	TRBV5-1	TRBJ2-7	-	TRBD2	TGCGCCAGCAGCTCATGGACAGCGGGGGGGCCTATTGAGCAGTACTTC	CASSSWTAGGPIEQYF
15	TRBV9	TRBJ2-1	few	-	TGTGCCAGCAGCGCTCAGGAGGGGGCCTACAATGAGCAGTTCTTC	CASSAQEGAYNEQFF
16	TRBV11-2	TRBJ2-5	once	TRBD2	TGTGCCAGCAGCGAAAAGCGGGGGGGTTACCAAGAGACCCAGTACTTC	CASSEKRGGYQETQYF
14	TRBV7-2	TRBJ2-3	-	-	TGTGCCAGCAGCTTAGGACTGCTCACAGATACGCAGTATTTT	CASSLGLLTDTQYF
13	TRBV7-7	TRBJ2-1	few	TRBD2	TGTGCCAGCAGCTCCTTCGGGGGGGATGAGCAGTTCTTC	CASSSFGGDEQFF
14	TRBV7-6	TRBJ1-4	-	TRBD1	TGTGCCAGCAGCTCCCCCGCAGGGGGGGAAAAACTGTTTTTT	CASSSPAGGEKLFF
14	TRBV19	TRBJ2-5	once	TRBD1	TGTGCCAGTAGTATCAGGGGGCTCAAAGAGACCCAGTACTTC	CASSIRGLKETQYF
15	TRBV9	TRBJ1-5	few	-	TGTGCCAGCAGCGTAGGGGGGAGTAGCAATCAGCCCCAGCATTTT	CASSVGGSSNQPQHF
17	TRBV10-3	TRBJ2-5	once	TRBD2	TGTGCCATCAGTGCCCGACTAGCGGGAGGCACAGGGGAGACCCAGTACTTC	CAISARLAGGTGETQYF
13	TRBV5-4	TRBJ1-1	-	-	TGTGCCAGCAGCTTGAAGGGGGGCACTGAAGCTTTCTTT	CASSLKGGTEAFF
16	TRBV18	TRBJ2-1	-	TRBD2	TGTGCCAGCTCACCACCGGACGGGAGGGCCTGGAATGAGCAGTTCTTC	CASSPPDGRAWNEQFF
17	TRBV5-1	TRBJ1-2	-	TRBD1	TGCGCCAGCAGCTTGTTCGCAGGGGGAGCTACTAACTATGGCTACACCTTC	CASSLFAGGATNYGYTF
14	TRBV6-5	TRBJ2-5	few	TRBD2	TGTGCCAGCACCCGACTAGCGGGAGGGGAGACCCAGTACTTC	CASTRLAGGETQYF
14	TRBV29-1	TRBJ2-1	-	TRBD2	TGCAGCGTTGTGCTAGCGGGAGGAGGTAAGGAGCAGTTCTTC	CSVVLAGGGKEQFF
12	TRBV6-6	TRBJ2-2	-	-	TGTGCCAGCAGTTACTCGATTGGGGAGCTGTTTTTT	CASSYSIGELFF
18	TRBV27	TRBJ1-2	-	TRBD1	TGTGCCATCATTTTCCCCCCTCCGACAGGGGAAGCTGGTGATGGCTACACCTTC	CAIIFPPPTGEAGDGYTF
16	TRBV7-9	TRBJ2-3	-	TRBD2	TGTGCCAGCAGCATGGGACTAGCGGGACCTACAGATACGCAGTATTTT	CASSMGLAGPTDTQYF
15	TRBV19	TRBJ2-3	once	-	TGTGCCAGTAGTTTTGCGTCTTATGGCACAGATACGCAGTATTTT	CASSFASYGTDTQYF
15	TRBV2	TRBJ1-2	-	TRBD1	TGTGCCAGCAGTGTGGGGGGACAGAGCAACTATGGCTACACCTTC	CASSVGGQSNYGYTF
16	TRBV18	TRBJ2-1	-	-	TGTGCCAGCTCACCACCGATCAGCCGGGACCGGGATGAGCAGTTCTTC	CASSPPISRDRDEQFF
14	TRBV2	TRBJ1-2	-	-	TGTGCCAGCAGTGACACGGGATTTAACTATGGCTACACCTTC	CASSDTGFNYGYTF
17	TRBV9	TRBJ2-1	-	-	TGTGCCAGCAGCGTAGGGCCTTTAACGCTGATTCAGAATGAGCAGTTCTTC	CASSVGPLTLIQNEQFF
13	TRBV28	TRBJ1-5	-	-	TGTGCCAGCAGGTCCACGCAAAGGGGAACCCAGCATTTT	CASRSTQRGTQHF
13	TRBV5-4	TRBJ2-2	-	TRBD1	TGTGCCAGCAGCCCACAGGGGCCCGGGGAGCTGTTTTTT	CASSPQGPGELFF
14	TRBV5-4	TRBJ2-4	-	-	TGTGCCAGCAGCCGAGGGGGGGCCAAAAACATTCAGTACTTC	CASSRGGAKNIQYF
14	TRBV6-6	TRBJ1-3	-	-	TGTGCCAGCAGTTACTCCAGACCTGGAAACACCATATATTTT	CASSYSRPGNTIYF
15	TRBV28	TRBJ2-1	-	TRBD1	TGTGCCAGCAGGCCAGCAGGGACAGATGACAATGAGCAGTTCTTC	CASRPAGTDDNEQFF
15	TRBV7-9	TRBJ2-7	-	TRBD1	TGTGCCAGCAGCTTATCGGCAGGGGGTGCCTACGAGCAGTACTTC	CASSLSAGGAYEQYF
16	TRBV18	TRBJ1-4	-	TRBD1	TGTGCCAGCTCACCGTTCTCCCGGGACAGTGGGGAAAAACTGTTTTTT	CASSPFSRDSGEKLFF
14	TRBV9	TRBJ1-1	-	TRBD1	TGTGCCAGCAGCGTAGGAGACAGGGGCACTGAAGCTTTCTTT	CASSVGDRGTEAFF
15	TRBV6-1	TRBJ1-2	-	-	TGTGCCAGCAGTGACGGGCAGGGGACTAACTATGGCTACACCTTC	CASSDGQGTNYGYTF
14	TRBV5-6	TRBJ2-4	-	TRBD2	TGTGCCAGCAGTTTCGGGGGGGCCAAAAACATTCAGTACTTC	CASSFGGAKNIQYF
13	TRBV11-3	TRBJ2-1	-	-	TGTGCCAGCAGCTTAGAACGGGACGGTGAGCAGTTCTTC	CASSLERDGEQFF
13	TRBV5-1	TRBJ2-5	-	-	TGCGCCAGCAGCTTGGGAATGGGAGAGACCCAGTACTTC	CASSLGMGETQYF
11	TRBV29-1	TRBJ1-2	-	-	TGCAGCGTTGTCGAGAACTATGGCTACACCTTC	CSVVENYGYTF
14	TRBV29-1	TRBJ1-5	medium-sized	-	TGCAGCGTTGGAGGCCTACAGGAAAATCAGCCCCAGCATTTT	CSVGGLQENQPQHF
16	TRBV21-1	TRBJ2-7	-	-	TGTGCCAGCAGCAAGGGACAGGGCCACTCCTCCTACGAGCAGTACTTC	CASSKGQGHSSYEQYF
13	TRBV11-2	TRBJ2-7	once	-	TGTGCCAGCAGCTTAGGGAGGGGATACGAGCAGTACTTC	CASSLGRGYEQYF
19	TRBV19	TRBJ2-3	-	TRBD2	TGTGCCAGTAGTAGGGGACTAGCGGCACTACCCCTCGGCACAGATACGCAGTATTTT	CASSRGLAALPLGTDTQYF
14	TRBV4-2	TRBJ2-3	-	-	TGTGCCAGCAGCCAAGGTCTAGTCCCAGATACGCAGTATTTT	CASSQGLVPDTQYF
17	TRBV5-1	TRBJ2-7	-	-	TGCGCCAGCAGCTTTCGCCTATCGCAGGGATTCTCCTACGAGCAGTACTTC	CASSFRLSQGFSYEQYF
13	TRBV10-3	TRBJ2-5	-	-	TGTGCCATCAGTGGACAGGCAAAAGAGACCCAGTACTTC	CAISGQAKETQYF
16	TRBV18	TRBJ1-3	-	-	TGTGCCAGCTCACCCTCCGGCAGGACGTTAAGGAACACCATATATTTT	CASSPSGRTLRNTIYF
12	TRBV28	TRBJ1-2	-	-	TGTGCCAGCATAGGGGGGAACTATGGCTACACCTTC	CASIGGNYGYTF
13	TRBV10-3	TRBJ1-4	-	-	TGTGCCACGGGGTCAAGGGTAGGTGAAAAACTGTTTTTT	CATGSRVGEKLFF
13	TRBV29-1	TRBJ1-2	few	-	TGCAGCGTTGACTCGGCGTGGGGGTATGGCTACACCTTC	CSVDSAWGYGYTF
14	TRBV5-1	TRBJ2-7	-	-	TGCGCCAGCAGCTCCCCCGGGATCTCCTACGAGCAGTACTTC	CASSSPGISYEQYF
15	TRBV5-5	TRBJ2-2	-	TRBD2	TGTGCCAGCAGCTTTACTAGGGCGGGGGTCGGGGAGCTGTTTTTT	CASSFTRAGVGELFF